This T cell receptor beta chain was profiled in a study of breast tumors, draining lymph nodes, adjacent tissues. Each CDR3 protein gets one entry after TCRdb re-called the multiplex PCR reads with MiXCR. The sample contains some 200,000 distinct CDR3 sequences, 30% to 40% of which appear only once. Germline V gives CDR1 SGHTA, CDR2 FQGTGA. V was pared by 3 bases and J by 2 bases, with 12 bases between. The CDR3 has 15 amino acids. In this sample, this clonotype turned up many times. What it recognizes is unknown. General study results and limits: Tumor T cell lymph node origin was a supported hypothesis, not proven. The data were judged consistent with most tumor T cells coming from lymph node and expanding in tumor. Tumors had less TCR diversity than lymph nodes, more than nontumor tissue. Luminal-like breast cancer showed significantly greater tumor-nontumor repertoire similarity than basal-like breast cancer did.

The lymph nodes were axillary draining lymph nodes from breast cancer patients. This receptor was identified in a female donor with breast cancer. Some clones in this sample may be carry-over from other donors' samples. The V and J genes are TRBV7-3 and TRBJ2-3, with TRBD2 as a possible D gene (5 bases). Sample: axillary lymph node tissue. The CDR3 nucleotides read TGTGCCAGCAGCTTCTCCGAGGGTATCACAGATACGCAGTATTTT. Encoded protein: CASSFSEGITDTQYF.